This is a list of T cell receptor beta chains from one sample in a study of beta chain features in type 1 diabetes. Measured with immunoSEQ multiplex PCR; TCRdb has only the in-frame clones, and not every one. Among more than 250,000 clones listed, roughly 21% were seen once. The sequencing sample was made of naive CD4+ T cells from blood. These receptor sequences come from a woman in her 40s with type 1 diabetes. Both conserved end residues are part of each CDR3. Fields, in order: clone size, D gene, J gene, V gene, CDR3 protein, CDR3 DNA. D genes are given only for firm matches. Clone size appears in some rows only: once, few, many, or a class for an expanded clone.

NA | TRBD2 | TRBJ2-3 | TRBV28 | CASGLPGLASTDTQYF | TGTGCCAGCGGCCTTCCCGGACTAGCCAGCACAGATACGCAGTATTTT
few | NA | TRBJ2-3 | TRBV29-1 | CSVEAGATDTQYF | TGCAGCGTTGAGGCGGGGGCCACAGATACGCAGTATTTT
NA | NA | TRBJ2-1 | TRBV7-9 | CASSFRRDSDEQFF | TGTGCCAGCAGCTTCCGCCGGGACTCGGATGAGCAGTTCTTC
NA | TRBD2 | TRBJ2-1 | TRBV5-1 | CASSSTPLAGGYNEQFF | TGCGCCAGCAGCTCAACCCCCTTAGCGGGCGGCTACAATGAGCAGTTCTTC
NA | NA | TRBJ1-1 | TRBV25-1 | CASSDLGLSYTEAFF | TGTGCCAGCAGTGACCTGGGGCTATCGTACACTGAAGCTTTCTTT
NA | TRBD1 | TRBJ2-5 | TRBV2 | CASSVSWDSQETQYF | TGTGCCAGCAGTGTTTCCTGGGACAGCCAAGAGACCCAGTACTTC
few | NA | TRBJ2-7 | TRBV19 | CASSIGSAGWSYEQYF | TGTGCCAGTAGTATCGGGTCGGCAGGGTGGTCCTACGAGCAGTACTTC
NA | NA | TRBJ1-2 | TRBV30 | CAWSLASDGGYTF | TGTGCCTGGAGCCTAGCGTCTGACGGCGGCTACACCTTC
few | NA | TRBJ2-7 | TRBV5-1 | CASSLHRDYEQYF | TGCGCCAGCAGCTTGCACAGGGACTACGAGCAGTACTTC
NA | NA | TRBJ2-7 | TRBV7-2 | CASVGASSYEQYF | TGTGCCAGCGTGGGGGCTAGCTCCTACGAGCAGTACTTC
NA | TRBD1 | TRBJ1-2 | TRBV29-1 | CSVSGTGDDGYTF | TGCAGCGTTTCCGGGACAGGGGACGACGGCTACACCTTC
NA | NA | TRBJ2-5 | TRBV15 | CATSRVGTARYQETQYF | TGTGCCACCAGCAGAGTAGGAACAGCAAGGTACCAAGAGACCCAGTACTTC
few | TRBD1 | TRBJ2-2 | TRBV6-5 | CASRDRGTGELFF | TGTGCCAGCCGGGACAGGGGAACCGGGGAGCTGTTTTTT
NA | TRBD2 | TRBJ2-7 | TRBV28 | CATTSGLTWGYEQYF | TGTGCCACGACTAGCGGACTTACCTGGGGGTACGAGCAGTACTTC
NA | TRBD1 | TRBJ1-6 | TRBV5-6 | CASSAGTGRDNSPLHF | TGTGCCAGCAGCGCCGGGACAGGGAGGGATAATTCACCCCTCCACTTT
few | NA | TRBJ1-5 | TRBV4-3 | CASSQAKGDNQPQHF | TGCGCCAGCAGCCAAGCGAAGGGGGACAATCAGCCCCAGCATTTT
few | NA | TRBJ2-5 | TRBV7-7 | CASSLVGQKETQYF | TGTGCTAGCAGCTTAGTGGGCCAGAAGGAGACCCAGTACTTC
NA | NA | TRBJ2-7 | TRBV9 | CASSGYGQFAYEQYF | TGTGCCAGCAGCGGTTACGGACAGTTCGCCTACGAGCAGTACTTC
NA | NA | TRBJ1-4 | TRBV5-4 | CASSPRTDSEKLFF | TGTGCCAGCAGCCCACGGACAGACTCCGAGAAACTGTTTTTT
NA | TRBD1 | TRBJ2-7 | TRBV29-1 | CSVFNRDSYEQYF | TGCAGCGTTTTCAACCGGGACAGCTACGAGCAGTACTTC
few | TRBD1 | TRBJ1-4 | TRBV29-1 | CSAGDRENEKLFF | TGCAGCGCCGGAGACAGGGAAAATGAAAAACTGTTTTTT
NA | TRBD1 | TRBJ1-1 | TRBV7-2 | CASSSSGGNTEAFF | TGTGCCAGCAGCTCCTCAGGGGGCAACACTGAAGCTTTCTTT
NA | TRBD1 | TRBJ2-2 | TRBV5-1 | CASSLRTGNTGELFF | TGCGCCAGCAGCCTTCGGACAGGGAACACCGGGGAGCTGTTTTTT
few | NA | TRBJ1-2 | TRBV29-1 | CSTGGTEGYTF | TGCAGCACGGGAGGAACGGAGGGCTACACCTTC
NA | TRBD1 | TRBJ1-3 | TRBV30 | CAWSFTGATGNTIYF | TGTGCCTGGAGTTTTACAGGGGCAACTGGAAACACCATATATTTT
few | TRBD1 | TRBJ2-2 | TRBV30 | CAWSHRGTGELFF | TGTGCCTGGAGCCACAGGGGGACCGGGGAGCTGTTTTTT
few | NA | TRBJ1-1 | TRBV30 | CAWSLQEGAEAFF | TGTGCCTGGAGTTTACAGGAAGGGGCTGAAGCTTTCTTT
few | NA | TRBJ2-1 | TRBV7-3 | CASSPQRDGEQFF | TGTGCCAGCAGCCCCCAGAGGGATGGTGAGCAGTTCTTC
NA | TRBD1 | TRBJ2-7 | TRBV2 | CASSRTGSSYEQYF | TGTGCCAGTTCCCGGACAGGGTCTAGCTACGAGCAGTACTTC
NA | NA | TRBJ1-6 | TRBV28 | CASSRDRPAGGSPLHF | TGTGCCAGCAGCCGCGACAGGCCAGCTGGGGGTTCACCCCTCCACTTT
NA | TRBD1 | TRBJ1-2 | TRBV29-1 | CSVLDREANYGYTF | TGCAGCGTTCTGGACAGGGAAGCTAACTATGGCTACACCTTC
few | TRBD2 | TRBJ2-1 | TRBV6-6 | CASSRGGADNEQFF | TGTGCCAGCAGTCGCGGGGGGGCGGATAATGAGCAGTTCTTC
NA | TRBD2 | TRBJ2-3 | TRBV7-9 | CASSYGLAGVTDTQYF | TGTGCCAGCAGCTATGGACTAGCGGGGGTCACAGATACGCAGTATTTT
NA | NA | TRBJ1-4 | TRBV29-1 | CSVEIGYSGQLFF | TGCAGCGTTGAAATAGGGTACAGCGGACAACTGTTTTTT
NA | NA | TRBJ2-7 | TRBV4-3 | CASSQDSGSYEQYF | TGCGCCAGCAGCCAAGACAGCGGGTCCTACGAGCAGTACTTC
few | TRBD1 | TRBJ1-1 | TRBV5-6 | CASTETGGTEAFF | TGTGCCAGCACCGAGACAGGGGGCACTGAAGCTTTCTTT
few | TRBD2 | TRBJ2-7 | TRBV9 | CASSVSGTSDHEQYF | TGTGCCAGCAGCGTTTCCGGGACTAGCGACCACGAGCAGTACTTC
few | NA | TRBJ2-3 | TRBV7-2 | CASSFYRGTDTQYF | TGTGCCAGCAGCTTTTACCGGGGCACAGATACGCAGTATTTT
NA | TRBD2 | TRBJ2-3 | TRBV4-2 | CASSPGTSADTQYF | TGTGCCAGCAGCCCTGGGACTAGCGCAGATACGCAGTATTTT
NA | NA | TRBJ2-4 | TRBV30 | CAWSSGRLGKNIQYF | TGTGCCTGGAGTAGTGGGAGGCTCGGCAAAAACATTCAGTACTTC
NA | TRBD2 | TRBJ2-5 | TRBV9 | CASSVGLSGGETQYF | TGTGCCAGCAGCGTAGGCCTTAGCGGGGGAGAGACCCAGTACTTC
NA | TRBD1 | TRBJ2-5 | TRBV29-1 | CSVEPTGVTQYF | TGCAGCGTTGAGCCAACAGGGGTGACCCAGTACTTC
NA | NA | TRBJ1-5 | TRBV30 | CACSSGLRPQHF | TGTGCCTGTTCATCAGGGCTGAGGCCCCAGCATTTT
NA | TRBD1 | TRBJ1-2 | TRBV27 | CASSSGQLFPGGYTF | TGTGCCAGCAGTTCGGGACAGCTCTTCCCCGGGGGCTACACCTTC
NA | NA | TRBJ2-7 | TRBV6-5 | CASSYSPGAYEQYF | TGTGCCAGCAGTTACTCGCCAGGTGCCTACGAGCAGTACTTC
NA | NA | TRBJ2-2 | TRBV7-3 | CATSAGGGELFF | TGTGCTACGTCCGCGGGTGGCGGGGAGCTGTTTTTT
NA | NA | TRBJ2-4 | TRBV6-6 | CASSQRGQIKNIQYF | TGTGCCAGCAGTCAAAGGGGCCAGATAAAAAACATTCAGTACTTC
NA | TRBD1 | TRBJ1-5 | TRBV6-1 | CASSERGSGQGFRQPQHF | TGTGCCAGCAGTGAAAGGGGGTCGGGACAGGGTTTCCGTCAGCCCCAGCATTTT
NA | NA | TRBJ1-1 | TRBV4-3 | CASSQGLSYLDTEAFF | TGCGCCAGCAGCCAAGGACTGAGCTATCTGGACACTGAAGCTTTCTTT
once | TRBD2 | TRBJ2-3 | TRBV10-3 | CAIGGGTSNTDTQYF | TGTGCCATCGGGGGTGGGACTAGCAACACAGATACGCAGTATTTT
few | NA | TRBJ2-1 | TRBV29-1 | CSVTGLGGYEQFF | TGCAGCGTTACGGGACTCGGAGGATATGAGCAGTTCTTC
NA | NA | TRBJ2-7 | TRBV18 | CASSLTSQGGYEQYF | TGTGCCAGCTCACTAACCAGTCAGGGAGGCTACGAGCAGTACTTC
NA | NA | TRBJ2-5 | TRBV13 | CASSPGTQGAETQYF | TGTGCCAGCAGCCCCGGGACTCAGGGAGCGGAGACCCAGTACTTC
few | TRBD1 | TRBJ2-7 | TRBV7-3 | CASSLGGQGSYEQYF | TGTGCCAGCAGCTTAGGGGGACAGGGCTCCTACGAGCAGTACTTC
few | NA | TRBJ1-1 | TRBV5-1 | CASSFQQLNTEAFF | TGCGCCAGCAGCTTTCAACAGCTAAACACTGAAGCTTTCTTT